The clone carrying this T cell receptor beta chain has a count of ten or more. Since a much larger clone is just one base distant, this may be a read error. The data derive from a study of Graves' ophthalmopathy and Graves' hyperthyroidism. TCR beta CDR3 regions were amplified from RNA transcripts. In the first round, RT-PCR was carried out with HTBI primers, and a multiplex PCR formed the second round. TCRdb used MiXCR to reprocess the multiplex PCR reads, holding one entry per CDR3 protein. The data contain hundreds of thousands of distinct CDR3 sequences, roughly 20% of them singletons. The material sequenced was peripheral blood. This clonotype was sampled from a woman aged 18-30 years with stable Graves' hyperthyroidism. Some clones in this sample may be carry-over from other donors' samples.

Here the CDR3 DNA reads TGTGCCTCCCAGCGGGGGAATGGGCAAGAGACCAAGTACTTC. Its translation: CASQRGNGQETKYF. The genes are TRBV6-1 and TRBJ2-5; the match to TRBD2 covers 8 bases. This CDR3 is built from 14 residues. Germline V gives CDR1 MNHNS, CDR2 SASEGT.